This T cell receptor beta chain was sequenced during a study of radiotherapy plus CTLA-4 blockade in lung cancer. Overall study: Objective responses were recorded in about 18% of patients, with disease control recorded in approximately 32%. Study-wide findings and caveats: Tumor-origin TCR clones grew in blood after radiotherapy plus ipilimumab.

Each patient with chemo-refractory metastatic non-small-cell lung cancer was treated with focal radiation plus CTLA-4 blockade using ipilimumab. This clone was observed a handful of times. Its antigen remains unknown. Clones were sequenced by immunoSEQ multiplex PCR, and TCRdb holds only the in-frame ones, with some missing. Of about 28,000 clones listed, 65% to 80% are singletons. This clonotype was obtained from a human donor with non-small cell lung cancer who had stable disease on radiotherapy plus ipilimumab. Source: peripheral blood, taken from a patient treated with radiotherapy plus ipilimumab.

The CDR3 sequence is CSVDAQGANYGYTF. CDR3 DNA: TGCAGCGTAGACGCACAGGGGGCTAACTATGGCTACACCTTC. The V gene is TRBV29-1, the J gene TRBJ1-2; TRBD1 matches at 8 bases. Germline CDR1 reads SQVTM; CDR2 reads ANQGSEA. The CDR3 contains 14 residues. V dropped 6 bases and J dropped 0; count of bases not matched to a gene: 6.